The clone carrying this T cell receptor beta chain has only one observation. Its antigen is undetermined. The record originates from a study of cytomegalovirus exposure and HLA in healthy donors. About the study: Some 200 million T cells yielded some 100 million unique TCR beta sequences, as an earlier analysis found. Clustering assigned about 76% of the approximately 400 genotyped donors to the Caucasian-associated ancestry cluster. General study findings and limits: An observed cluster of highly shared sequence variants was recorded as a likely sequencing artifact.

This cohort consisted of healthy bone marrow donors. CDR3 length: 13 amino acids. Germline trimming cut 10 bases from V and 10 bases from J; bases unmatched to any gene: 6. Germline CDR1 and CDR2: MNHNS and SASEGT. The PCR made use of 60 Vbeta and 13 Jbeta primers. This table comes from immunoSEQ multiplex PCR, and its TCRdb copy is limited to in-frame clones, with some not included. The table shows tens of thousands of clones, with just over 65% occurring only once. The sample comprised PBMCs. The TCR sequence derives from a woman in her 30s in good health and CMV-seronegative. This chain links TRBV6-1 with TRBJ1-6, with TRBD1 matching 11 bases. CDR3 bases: TGTGCCAAGCGCCGGGACAGGGGGTCACCCCTCCACTTT. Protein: CAKRRDRGSPLHF.